This entry features one T cell receptor (beta chain) sequence. In blood CD8+ and CD4+ T cells, TCR beta underwent sequencing. The multiple sclerosis controls, all treatment-naive patients, had relapsing-remitting disease that was stable or active. TEMRA cells were enriched by FACS, while CD8+ and CD4+ T cells were obtained through a negative isolation that was performed magnetically. This sample was included in a study of CD8 T cells in Susac syndrome. This CDR3 comprises 13 residues. V shed 6 bases and J 8 bases; nucleotides not matched to a gene: 6. Germline assignment: CDR1 DFQATT and CDR2 SNEGSKA (reference sequence). When the RNA was reverse transcribed, random hexamers were used with an input of about 0.5 to 1 ug. An immunoSEQ multiplex PCR amplified TCR beta CDR3 over 54 Vbeta and 13 Jbeta. TCRdb re-derived calls from the immunoSEQ multiplex PCR reads in MiXCR, one entry per CDR3 protein. The profile covers roughly 200,000 distinct CDR3 sequences, with 95% appearing a single time and approximately 0.081% taken by the ten largest.

Sample: CD4+ T cells from PBMCs. J is TRBJ2-1 and V is TRBV20-1; 11 bases agree with TRBD2. This sequence was found in a human donor with multiple sclerosis. The CDR3, as DNA: TGCAGTGCGTTAGCGGGGGGGCTCGATGAGCAGTTCTTC. Translated, it gives CSALAGGLDEQFF.